Listed here are 20 T cell receptor beta chains from one sample, sequenced in a study of beta chain features in type 1 diabetes. Every isolated RNA sample was fully reverse transcribed, so sequencing captured expressed TCRB transcripts. Assay: immunoSEQ multiplex PCR; the TCRdb copy retains only in-frame clones and omits some. The sample yields some 130,000 clones, roughly 10% seen once. The antigens for these receptors are not known. Study-wide results and caveats: Moderate yet significant TCRB CDR3 shortening was seen in Type 1 diabetes patients in all four CD4+ subsets.

Sequences were obtained from central memory CD4+ T cells from blood. These receptors were collected from a man younger than 40 with type 1 diabetes.

This clone has more than one count but fewer than ten. The rearrangement links TRBV6-5 to TRBJ2-7, with 12 bases matching TRBD1. Germline CDR1 MNHEY, CDR2 SVGAGI. This CDR3 has 15 amino acids. V lost 2 bases and J lost 4; bases outside the gene matches: 3. The CDR3 sequence is CASSYTGQGAYEQYF. CDR3 nucleotides: TGTGCCAGCAGTTACACGGGACAGGGGGCTTACGAGCAGTACTTC.

This clone has ten or more counts. The V call is TRBV7-2, the J call TRBJ1-6; D is uncertain. There are 14 residues in the CDR3. Germline V lookup: CDR1 SGHTA, CDR2 FQGNSA. V lost 3 bases and J 4 bases, leaving 7 bases between the germline ends. CDR3 amino acids: CASSLGRYNSPLHF. CDR3 DNA sequence: TGTGCCAGCAGCTTGGGCCGATATAATTCACCCCTCCACTTT.

This clone was counted ten times or more. The chain has TRBV30 and TRBJ2-5, with 9 bases lining up with TRBD2. CDR3 length equals 14 residues. Germline-derived CDR1 and CDR2 are GTSNPN and SVGIG (reference sequence). Trimming cost V 6 bases and J 0 bases; bases outside gene matches: 5. The CDR3, as DNA: TGTGCCTGCGCGGGAGGGGGTAACCAAGAGACCCAGTACTTC. Protein sequence: CACAGGGNQETQYF.

The rearrangement uses TRBV7-2 and TRBJ2-3; TRBD1 aligns across 8 bases. Trimming at V came to 6 bases and at J to 3 bases, leaving 5 bases not matched to a gene. Germline loops: CDR1 SGHTA, CDR2 FQGNSA. The length of the CDR3 is 14 residues. In nucleotides, the CDR3 is TGTGCCAGCAGGCCAACAGGGGGGACAGATACGCAGTATTTT. This gives the protein CASRPTGGTDTQYF.

This clone turned up a few times. This sample also contains other DNA sequences that code for the same CDR3. The genes are TRBV28 and TRBJ1-6; 10 bases match TRBD1. V shed 4 bases and J 10 bases; nucleotides not matched to a gene: 4. The CDR3 length is 14 residues. Germline V lookup: CDR1 MDHEN, CDR2 SYDVKM. CDR3 residues: CASSSGQGNSPLHF. CDR3 DNA sequence: TGTGCCAGCAGTTCGGGACAGGGGAACTCACCCCTCCACTTT. The variable domain in full, with the rest retrieved from reference TRBV28 and TRBJ1-6, is DVKVTQSSRYLVKRTGEKVFLECVQDMDHENMFWYRQDPGLGLRLIYFSYDVKMKEKGDIPEGYSVSREKKERFSLILESASTNQTSMYLCASSSGQGNSPLHFGNGTRLTVT.

This clone was seen a handful of times. Other DNA sequences in the sample encode the same CDR3. The chain combines TRBV5-1 with TRBJ2-1; a possible D gene is TRBD1 (5 bases). The germline V gene encodes CDR1 SGHRS and CDR2 YFSETQ. CDR3 length: 15 residues. Trimming shortened V by 0 bases and J by 3 bases, and 10 bases separated the two germline ends. CDR3 sequence reads: CASSLGQGGYNEQFF. For the CDR3, the DNA is TGCGCCAGCAGCTTGGGCCAGGGCGGCTACAATGAGCAGTTCTTC.

A word on this clone: The identical CDR3 is also encoded by other nucleotide sequences in the sample. The V call is TRBV15, the J call TRBJ2-5; the match to TRBD1 covers 9 bases. This CDR3 spans 14 amino acids. Germline V lookup: CDR1 LNHNV, CDR2 YYDKDF (reference sequence). The ends lost 3 bases at V and 2 bases at J; junction bases unmatched: 1. Here the CDR3 reads CATSRGTGQETQYF. Here the CDR3 DNA reads TGTGCCACCAGCAGGGGGACAGGGCAAGAGACCCAGTACTTC.

Comments on this clone: The sample holds other DNA sequences that translate to the same CDR3. The chain has TRBV5-1 and TRBJ1-3, with no clear D. V lost 5 bases and J 4 bases, leaving 13 bases between the germline ends. This CDR3 region has 14 residues. In germline, CDR1 is SGHRS, CDR2 YFSETQ. The CDR3 bases are TGCGCCAGCAGTTCCGGGGTGTCGGGAAACACCATATATTTT. Encoded protein: CASSSGVSGNTIYF.

This clone was observed a few times. This chain uses TRBV9 with TRBJ2-7; D is ambiguous. CDR1 is SGDLS and CDR2 is YYNGEE in the germline V gene. The CDR3 covers 15 residues. Trimming removed 0 bases at V and 1 base at J, with 11 bases between. CDR3 in DNA: TGTGCCAGCAGCGTAGGCACAGTGAATTCCTACGAGCAGTACTTC. This encodes CASSVGTVNSYEQYF.

The CDR3 nucleotides are TGTGCCAGTAGTGTGACAGGGGGCTCGTTCGATTCACCCCTCCACTTT. Translated: CASSVTGGSFDSPLHF. The chain has TRBV19 and TRBJ1-6; 10 nucleotides align to TRBD1. CDR3 length equals 16 residues. The trim removed 5 bases at V and 8 bases at J, leaving 9 bases unmatched. Germline lookup yields CDR1 LNHDA and CDR2 SQIVND (reference sequence).

Turning to this clone: At one end the junction does not follow the germline gene, possibly because of a read error. Other DNA sequences in the sample encode the same CDR3. The CDR3 here is CASSQVKGDIQYF. CDR3 coding DNA: TGTGCCAGCAGCCAAGTGAAGGGAGACATTCAGTACTTC. V gene TRBV4-1 combines with J gene TRBJ2-4; maybe TRBD2 (5 bases). The germline CDR1 and CDR2 sequences are MGHRA and YSYEKL. The CDR3 contains 13 residues.

The chain joins TRBV30 to TRBJ2-1; TRBD1 agrees at 7 bases. CDR1 is GTSNPN, CDR2 SVGIG, per germline (reference sequence). This CDR3 is built from 12 residues. J gave up 6 bases and V 7 bases, and 6 bases lay outside the gene matches. Here the CDR3 reads CASQGSFNEQFF. CDR3 DNA: TGTGCCTCACAGGGGTCATTCAATGAGCAGTTCTTC.

This sequence joins TRBV5-1 and TRBJ2-5; 9 positions agree with TRBD2. In germline, CDR1 is SGHRS, CDR2 YFSETQ. V lost 7 bases and J lost 5; bases outside the gene matches: 12. CDR3 length: 15 amino acids. The CDR3 spells CASHQRAGGMETQYF. The CDR3 coding sequence is TGCGCCAGCCACCAAAGAGCGGGGGGAATGGAGACCCAGTACTTC.

This sequence joins TRBV6-5 and TRBJ2-1; D is possibly TRBD1 (5 bases). The CDR3 extends over 13 amino acids. V was clipped by 6 bases and J by 13 bases, with 19 bases between them. Per the germline V gene, CDR1 is MNHEY and CDR2 is SVGAGI. CDR3 amino acids: CASSPLSRVLQFF. The CDR3 nucleotides are TGTGCCAGCAGCCCCCTATCCAGGGTCCTCCAGTTCTTC.

V usage is TRBV30 and J usage is TRBJ1-5; D is possibly TRBD1 (5 bases). This CDR3 spans 13 amino acids. The V end lost 0 bases, the J end lost 4 bases, and 7 bases lay between the germline ends. Per the germline V gene, CDR1 is GTSNPN and CDR2 is SVGIG (reference sequence). This chain's CDR3 is CAWSVQENQPQHF. The CDR3 nucleotides read TGTGCCTGGAGTGTACAGGAAAATCAGCCCCAGCATTTT.

The V call is TRBV5-1, the J call TRBJ2-3; 7 nucleotides align to TRBD1. Germline lookup yields CDR1 SGHRS and CDR2 YFSETQ. The CDR3 consists of 14 residues. Germline trimming cut 4 bases from V and 6 bases from J; bases unmatched to any gene: 8. Here the CDR3 reads CASSTGQARDTQYF. Here the CDR3 DNA reads TGCGCCAGCAGCACCGGACAGGCTCGGGATACGCAGTATTTT.

Only a few counts were recorded for this clone. The chain combines TRBV2 with TRBJ1-6; 7 nucleotides line up with TRBD1. The CDR3 has 13 residues. From germline, CDR1 is SNHLY and CDR2 FYNNEI. V was pared by 5 bases and J by 10 bases, with 5 bases of the junction left unmatched. The DNA for the CDR3 is TGTGCCAGCAGTAGAGACAGGGAATCACCCCTCCACTTT. Translating gives CASSRDRESPLHF.

The V gene is TRBV18, the J gene TRBJ2-1; 8 bases align to TRBD2. Germline V CDR1 and CDR2: KGHSH, LQKENI. The CDR3 length is 16 residues. The V segment lost 3 bases and the J segment 0 bases; nucleotides outside the gene matches: 4. CDR3 sequence reads: CASSPTAGGSYNEQFF. The CDR3 DNA follows: TGTGCCAGCTCACCGACCGCGGGGGGCTCCTACAATGAGCAGTTCTTC.

This clone was counted at least ten times. The rearrangement uses TRBV21-1 and TRBJ1-2. TRBV21-1 is assigned pseudogene status. CDR3 length: 16 amino acids. The CDR3, as DNA: TGTGCCAGCAACAAACGTGAGGGTTTCAGAAACTATGGCTACACCTTC. This gives the protein CASNKREGFRNYGYTF.

The chain combines TRBV5-1 with TRBJ2-3; perhaps TRBD1 as D (6 bases). The V end lost 10 bases, the J end lost 3 bases, and 21 bases lay between the germline ends. The CDR3 runs 15 residues. Looked up from germline, CDR1 is SGHRS and CDR2 is YFSETQ. For the CDR3, the DNA is TGCGCCTCGAAGGGGGATCTCACCTTGACAGATACGCAGTATTTT. The encoded protein is CASKGDLTLTDTQYF.